A selection of T cell receptor beta chains follows, all from one sample in a study of T cell changes during pregnancy in multiple sclerosis. Repertoires were generated with immunoSEQ multiplex PCR, while TCRdb's copy carries only in-frame clones and drops some. The data contain tens of thousands of clones, about 90% of them seen just once; the ten biggest clones take up approximately 1.4%. Sample: peripheral blood, taken in the first trimester of pregnancy. The receptors were sampled from a female donor in good health, enrolled as a control in a pregnancy study. Both conserved end residues are part of each CDR3. The D gene is left open where the match is weak. Only some rows state a clone size, as once, few, many or a class for expanded clones.

v_call	d_call	j_call	clone_size	cdr3_nt	cdr3_aa
TRBV6-1	TRBD1	TRBJ2-4	.	TGTGCCAGCAGTGAACAGACAGGGCTAGGTGGGGGCCGCAAAAACATTCAGTACTTC	CASSEQTGLGGGRKNIQYF
TRBV18	TRBD1	TRBJ1-1	.	TGTGCCAGCTCACCACCATCGGGACAGGGTGAAGCTTTCTTT	CASSPPSGQGEAFF
TRBV27	TRBD2	TRBJ2-5	.	TGTGCCAGCGGGGGGGACCAAGAGACCCAGTACTTC	CASGGDQETQYF
TRBV4-3	TRBD1	TRBJ1-2	.	TGCGCCAGCAGCCTTAACAGGGGGGCTAACTATGGCTACACCTTC	CASSLNRGANYGYTF
TRBV7-8	.	TRBJ1-2	.	TGTGCCAGCAGCTTAGCAGGCGGGAACTATGGCTACACCTTC	CASSLAGGNYGYTF
TRBV19	.	TRBJ1-4	medium-sized	TGTGCCAGTAGTATTTTCGTCGTTAATGAAAAACTGTTTTTT	CASSIFVVNEKLFF
TRBV30	TRBD2	TRBJ2-5	once	TGTGCCTGGAGCCTACTAGCGGGGGGCCGGGAGACCCAGTACTTC	CAWSLLAGGRETQYF
TRBV7-2	TRBD1	TRBJ1-5	.	TGTGCCAGCGCCCTAGGGGGCGGTCAGCCCCAGCATTTT	CASALGGGQPQHF
TRBV19	TRBD1	TRBJ1-2	once	TGTGCCAGTAGTCAACCGTTTGGAGACAGGGTTTATGGCTACACCTTC	CASSQPFGDRVYGYTF
TRBV10-3	TRBD2	TRBJ2-7	.	TGTGCCATCAGCCCCACTACTAGCGGGAGTTACGAGCAGTACTTC	CAISPTTSGSYEQYF
TRBV29-1	.	TRBJ1-2	.	TGCAGCGCACGAACCAGAAACAGGGATGGCTACACCTTC	CSARTRNRDGYTF
TRBV27	TRBD1	TRBJ2-7	.	TGTGCCAGCAGTTGGACAGGGGCAGTGGCCGAGCAGTACTTC	CASSWTGAVAEQYF
TRBV5-4	TRBD1	TRBJ2-1	.	TGTGCCAGCAGCTTGATTCCGGGACAGGGGTACAATGAGCAGTTCTTC	CASSLIPGQGYNEQFF
TRBV15	.	TRBJ2-1	once	TGTGCCACCAGCAGAGCCCAACAGAGCTCCTACAATGAGCAGTTCTTC	CATSRAQQSSYNEQFF
TRBV5-1	.	TRBJ2-3	.	TGCGCCGCAAGGGACAAAGACACAGATACGCAGTATTTT	CAARDKDTDTQYF
TRBV13	.	TRBJ2-1	.	TGTGCCAGCAGCCATGGAGGGAGGAATGAGCAGTTCTTC	CASSHGGRNEQFF
TRBV11-2	.	TRBJ2-7	.	TGTGCCAGCAGCTTAGTCTACTACGAGCAGTACTTC	CASSLVYYEQYF
TRBV6-5	.	TRBJ2-7	.	TGTGCCAGCAGTTACTCGAGTCTGGGGCTTTACGAGCAGTACTTC	CASSYSSLGLYEQYF
TRBV7-2	.	TRBJ1-6	.	TGTGCCAGCAGCCGACAGAATTCACCCCTCCACTTT	CASSRQNSPLHF
TRBV2	TRBD2	TRBJ2-7	once	TGTGCCAGCAGTGACCTAGCGGGGGGCCCCTCCTACGAGCAGTACTTC	CASSDLAGGPSYEQYF
TRBV11-3	TRBD2	TRBJ2-3	.	TGTGCCAGCAGCTTAGGCACGACTAGCGGGACGACAGATACGCAGTATTTT	CASSLGTTSGTTDTQYF
TRBV18	TRBD1	TRBJ2-5	.	TGTGCCAGCTCACCACCGGACAGGGGGCGCCCGGAGACCCAGTACTTC	CASSPPDRGRPETQYF
TRBV9	.	TRBJ2-2	.	TGTGCCAGCAGCGTAAGGACGAGAACAGGGTTTTCTAGCGGGGAGCTGTTTTTT	CASSVRTRTGFSSGELFF
TRBV2	.	TRBJ1-5	.	TGTGCCAGCAGTGAAAGGGGGAGGGATAGCAATCAGCCCCAGCATTTT	CASSERGRDSNQPQHF
TRBV7-2	TRBD2	TRBJ2-3	once	TGTGCCAGCAGCTTAGCGGGAGGGAGGGATACGCAGTATTTT	CASSLAGGRDTQYF
TRBV7-2	.	TRBJ1-1	.	TGTGCCAGCAGCTTGGGTCGGGGGGGGACTGAAGCTTTCTTT	CASSLGRGGTEAFF
TRBV18	.	TRBJ2-4	.	TGTGCCAGCTCACCAGTCGAGGGATTAGCCAAAAACATTCAGTACTTC	CASSPVEGLAKNIQYF
TRBV12-5	.	TRBJ1-2	.	TGTGCTAGTGGTTTGGAGGGCCCCGGGGATGGCTACACCTTC	CASGLEGPGDGYTF
TRBV7-2	.	TRBJ2-3	once	TGTGCCAGCAGCTCCACCCGTAGCGGATCTAGCACAGATACGCAGTATTTT	CASSSTRSGSSTDTQYF
TRBV15	.	TRBJ2-6	.	TGTGCCACCAGCAGAGATTCAGTAATCTCTGGGGCCAACGTCCTGACTTTC	CATSRDSVISGANVLTF
TRBV6-5	.	TRBJ1-1	.	TGTGCCAGCAGTTACCGGGACAACTACCGCACTGAAGCTTTCTTT	CASSYRDNYRTEAFF
TRBV5-1	TRBD2	TRBJ2-5	.	TGCGCCAGCAGCTTGAGGGCGGGGGGTGAAGAGACCCAGTACTTC	CASSLRAGGEETQYF
TRBV6-4	TRBD2	TRBJ2-1	.	TGTGCCAGCAGTGCCACTAGCGAGGATGAGCAGTTCTTC	CASSATSEDEQFF
TRBV23-1	TRBD1	TRBJ2-7	.	TGCGCCAGCAGTCTCTCAGGGGGTAAAGACCACGAGCAGTACTTC	CASSLSGGKDHEQYF
TRBV5-1	TRBD1	TRBJ1-3	.	TGCGCCAGCCGACCGGGACAGGGGGCTCCGGACACCATATATTTT	CASRPGQGAPDTIYF
TRBV27	.	TRBJ2-7	.	TGTGCCAGCAGTTTATCGGCGGGGTTGGGCTCCTACGAGCAGTACTTC	CASSLSAGLGSYEQYF
TRBV7-3	TRBD1	TRBJ1-1	.	TGTGCCAGCAGCACCCAGGGGGACACTGAAGCTTTCTTT	CASSTQGDTEAFF
TRBV7-9	.	TRBJ2-1	.	TGTGCCAGCAGCGCGGCCAGCATCAGGGTCCATGAGCAGTTCTTC	CASSAASIRVHEQFF
TRBV28	TRBD2	TRBJ2-6	.	TGTGCCAGCAGGACCGGACTAGCGAGAGTTCCTGGGGCCAACGTCCTGACTTTC	CASRTGLARVPGANVLTF
TRBV12-5	TRBD2	TRBJ2-1	.	TGTGCTAGTGGTGATCCGGGGGGGTTCACCTACAATGAGCAGTTCTTC	CASGDPGGFTYNEQFF
TRBV11-2	TRBD1	TRBJ2-3	.	TGTGCCAGCAGCCAGGGACAGGGGAAGGGGACAGATACGCAGTATTTT	CASSQGQGKGTDTQYF
TRBV28	TRBD2	TRBJ2-5	.	TGTGCCAGCAGTTTGGGCGGGGGGCCCTGGGAGACCCAGTACTTC	CASSLGGGPWETQYF
TRBV19	.	TRBJ2-7	.	TGTGCCAGTAGTATAACCAGTATGATGCACGAGCAGTACTTC	CASSITSMMHEQYF
TRBV6-6	TRBD1	TRBJ1-5	.	TGTGCCAGCAGGACAGGGAGCAATCAGCCCCAGCATTTT	CASRTGSNQPQHF
TRBV7-9	.	TRBJ2-5	.	TGTGCCAGCAGCGGCAGCCAAGAGACCCAGTACTTC	CASSGSQETQYF
TRBV27	TRBD2	TRBJ2-5	.	TGTGCCAGCGCCCGGGACTACCCTCCCCAAGGGGAGACCCAGTACTTC	CASARDYPPQGETQYF
TRBV27	TRBD1	TRBJ1-2	.	TGTGCCAGCAGTTTATTGCGGACAGGGGGATTTAACTATGGCTACACCTTC	CASSLLRTGGFNYGYTF